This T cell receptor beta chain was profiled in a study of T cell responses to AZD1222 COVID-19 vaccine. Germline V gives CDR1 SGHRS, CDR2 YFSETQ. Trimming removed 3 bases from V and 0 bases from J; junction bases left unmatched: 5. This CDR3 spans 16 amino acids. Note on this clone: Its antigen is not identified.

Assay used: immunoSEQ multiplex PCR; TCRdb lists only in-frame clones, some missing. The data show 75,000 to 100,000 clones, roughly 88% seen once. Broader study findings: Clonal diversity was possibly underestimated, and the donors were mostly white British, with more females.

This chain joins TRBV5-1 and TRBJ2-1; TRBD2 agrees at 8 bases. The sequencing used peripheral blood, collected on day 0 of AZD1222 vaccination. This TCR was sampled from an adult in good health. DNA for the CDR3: TGCGCCAGCAGCTCAATAGCGGGACTCTCCTACAATGAGCAGTTCTTC. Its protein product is CASSSIAGLSYNEQFF.